Below, 30 T cell receptor beta chains from the same sample are listed, as sequenced in a study of cytomegalovirus exposure and HLA in healthy donors. PCR amplification relied on 60 Vbeta primers (plus 13 Jbeta primers). Sequencing used immunoSEQ multiplex PCR; TCRdb keeps in-frame clones, though not all of them. The profile covers around 68,000 clones, with around 68% appearing a single time and 10% to 11% taken by the ten largest. Sequencing input: PBMCs. Source of these receptors: a woman between 25 and 40 years old in good health and CMV-seronegative.

This clone was recorded a few times. The chain recombines TRBV4-2 with TRBJ2-1, with 11 positions matching TRBD2. Germline trimming cut 0 bases from V and 0 bases from J; bases unmatched to any gene: 10. This CDR3 comprises 20 residues. Germline-derived CDR1 and CDR2 are LGHNA and YNFKEQ. CDR3 DNA: TGTGCCAGCAGCCAAGATCTGGATAGCGGGGGGGTTTTCTCCTACAATGAGCAGTTCTTC. It is translated as CASSQDLDSGGVFSYNEQFF.

This chain links TRBV7-9 with TRBJ2-7, with TRBD2 matching over 12 bases. In germline, CDR1 is SEHNR, CDR2 FQNEAQ (reference sequence). CDR3 length equals 15 residues. V trimming: 1 base; J trimming: 4 bases; junction bases outside the gene matches: 2. The CDR3 DNA reads as TGTGCCAGCAGCTTAGGACTAGCGGGGGAGTACGAGCAGTACTTC. This codes for CASSLGLAGEYEQYF.

The chain has TRBV25-1 and TRBJ2-1, with D possibly matching TRBD1 (6 bases). This CDR3 is 15 amino acids long. Germline V CDR1 and CDR2: MGHDK, SYGVNS. With 1 base removed from V and 4 bases from J, the gap between germline ends came to 11 bases. Here the CDR3 reads CASSESQGRYNEQFF. CDR3 sequence (DNA): TGTGCCAGCAGTGAATCCCAGGGGCGGTACAATGAGCAGTTCTTC.

This clone has a handful of counts. Here the CDR3 DNA reads TGTGCCAGTAGTAATAGCGGGGGTGAGCAGTTCTTC. It specifies CASSNSGGEQFF. The chain uses TRBV19 and TRBJ2-1; 9 positions agree with TRBD2. The CDR3 is 12 residues long. Germline CDR1 LNHDA, CDR2 SQIVND (reference sequence). The trim removed 4 bases at V and 9 bases at J, leaving 1 base unmatched.

This chain links TRBV19 with TRBJ1-5; 9 bases line up with TRBD1. The CDR3 contains 15 residues. The trim removed 7 bases at V and 5 bases at J, leaving 9 bases unmatched. Germline CDR1 reads LNHDA; CDR2 reads SQIVND (reference sequence). This CDR3 is CASTILGQGYQPQHF. CDR3 in DNA: TGTGCCAGTACCATACTGGGACAGGGTTATCAGCCCCAGCATTTT.

V gene TRBV7-3 combines with J gene TRBJ1-1, with D possibly matching TRBD1 (6 bases). The germline gives CDR1 SGHTA, CDR2 FQGTGA. This CDR3 is 15 amino acids long. V dropped 0 bases and J dropped 2 bases, with 10 bases sitting between them. Here the CDR3 DNA reads TGTGCCAGCAGCTTAACGCCTGGGGGCAACACTGAAGCTTTCTTT. Translated: CASSLTPGGNTEAFF.

The V and J genes are TRBV5-1 and TRBJ2-2, with a weak D call TRBD2 (7 bases). The CDR3 runs 15 residues. V dropped 4 bases and J dropped 5 bases, with 15 bases sitting between them. Germline V gene lookup returns CDR1 SGHRS and CDR2 YFSETQ. CDR3 region: CASSQGTTGTGELFF. CDR3 in DNA: TGCGCCAGCAGCCAGGGGACTACGGGGACCGGGGAGCTGTTTTTT.

Concerning this clone itself: The CDR3 does not end in the conserved phenylalanine or tryptophan, so this is likely a read error. Because the CDR3's place on the DNA is in doubt, the DNA is left out and the CDR3 is given as listed by TCRdb. The chain joins TRBV30 to TRBJ1-1. The germline V gene encodes CDR1 GTSNPN and CDR2 SVGIG (reference sequence). The CDR3 sequence runs 13 residues, both termini included. The CDR3 here is CAWSRWREEGALV.

CDR3 DNA: TGTGCCAGCAGTACGGGACAGGCGTACTATGGCTACACCTTC. Residues: CASSTGQAYYGYTF. V gene TRBV6-5 combines with J gene TRBJ1-2; 8 positions match TRBD1. V lost 5 bases to trimming and J lost 3 bases; unmatched junction nucleotides: 5. CDR1 is MNHEY and CDR2 is SVGAGI in the germline V gene. CDR3 length: 14 residues.

V is TRBV2 and J is TRBJ2-2; D uncertain. Germline CDR1 and CDR2: SNHLY and FYNNEI. The CDR3 totals 14 residues. Trimming pared 1 base from V and 1 base from J, leaving 4 bases between. The CDR3 protein is CASSEDRNTGELFF. The CDR3 nucleotides read TGTGCCAGCAGTGAAGACAGGAACACCGGGGAGCTGTTTTTT.

This clone was seen a single time. This chain links TRBV18 with TRBJ1-3; no reliable D call. This CDR3 spans 15 amino acids. The germline gives CDR1 KGHSH, CDR2 LQKENI. The germline V and J ends were trimmed by 2 bases and 8 bases, with 16 bases remaining between them. CDR3 loop: CASSPSRAGVDTIYF. For the CDR3, the DNA is TGTGCCAGCTCACCATCTCGAGCCGGGGTCGACACCATATATTTT. Using reference TRBV18 and TRBJ1-3 for the parts outside the CDR3, the full variable domain is NAGVMQNPRHLVRRRGQEARLRCSPMKGHSHVYWYRQLPEEGLKFMVYLQKENIIDESGMPKERFSAEFPKEGPSILRIQQVVRGDSAAYFCASSPSRAGVDTIYFGEGSWLTVV.

This rearrangement joins TRBV7-6 to TRBJ1-3, with D perhaps TRBD1 (5 bases). Germline V gene sequence: CDR1 SGHVS, CDR2 FNYEAQ. The CDR3 sequence is 15 residues long. Trimming took off 2 bases at V and 4 bases at J, with 12 bases between the two ends. CDR3 loop: CASSLNQGSGNTIYF. CDR3 DNA: TGTGCCAGCAGCTTAAATCAGGGATCAGGAAACACCATATATTTT. The whole variable domain, remainder taken from reference TRBV7-6 and TRBJ1-3, is GAGVSQSPRYKVTKRGQDVALRCDPISGHVSLYWYRQALGQGPEFLTYFNYEAQQDKSGLPNDRFSAERPEGSISTLTIQRTEQRDSAMYRCASSLNQGSGNTIYFGEGSWLTVV.

V is TRBV4-3 and J is TRBJ1-4; 7 bases are shared with TRBD1. Germline CDR1 and CDR2: LGHNA and YSLEER. The CDR3 spans 20 residues. V shed 1 base and J 6 bases; nucleotides not matched to a gene: 20. The CDR3: CASSQGGNRGLGGVYEKLFF. For the CDR3, the DNA is TGCGCCAGCAGCCAAGGAGGGAACAGGGGACTAGGGGGGGTTTATGAAAAACTGTTTTTT.

The CDR3, as DNA: TGCGCCAGCAGCTTGGGTGGGCCAAACACTGAAGCTTTCTTT. This codes for CASSLGGPNTEAFF. The chain uses TRBV5-1 and TRBJ1-1, with D unresolved. From germline, CDR1 is SGHRS and CDR2 YFSETQ. This CDR3 comprises 14 residues. Trimming pared 0 bases from V and 2 bases from J, leaving 8 bases between.

The V and J genes are TRBV7-9 and TRBJ1-1, with 7 positions matching TRBD1. This CDR3 has 17 amino acids. Unmatched junction bases numbered 11, after V lost 4 bases and J lost 0 bases. Germline CDR1 reads SEHNR; CDR2 reads FQNEAQ (reference sequence). The CDR3 spells CASSSRQGRGLNTEAFF. CDR3 DNA: TGTGCCAGCAGCTCGCGACAGGGTAGGGGGCTGAACACTGAAGCTTTCTTT.

The chain couples TRBV30 to TRBJ1-6, with TRBD1 as a possible D gene (5 bases). Looked up from germline, CDR1 is GTSNPN and CDR2 is SVGIG (reference sequence). This CDR3 is built from 15 residues. With 4 bases removed from V and 3 bases from J, the gap between germline ends came to 13 bases. The CDR3 spells CAWIGGQGYNSPLHF. The CDR3 bases are TGTGCCTGGATTGGCGGTCAGGGCTATAATTCACCCCTCCACTTT.

V and J are TRBV11-2 and TRBJ1-4; D is uncertain. Germline V gene sequence: CDR1 SGHAT, CDR2 FQNNGV. The V end was cut by 6 bases, the J end by 10 bases, with 9 bases between. The CDR3 has 11 amino acids. The CDR3 protein is CASSSSVKLFF. The CDR3 DNA is TGTGCCAGCAGTTCTAGCGTAAAACTGTTTTTT.

A single count supports this clone. The rearrangement uses TRBV30 and TRBJ1-3, with a tentative D call TRBD1 (5 bases). The CDR3 is 14 amino acids. Trimming cost V 0 bases and J 6 bases, with 12 bases left between them. Germline V gene sequence: CDR1 GTSNPN, CDR2 SVGIG (reference sequence). CDR3 sequence: CAWSVGRVENTIYF. CDR3 in DNA: TGTGCCTGGAGTGTTGGCAGGGTTGAAAACACCATATATTTT.

The chain carries TRBV29-1 and TRBJ2-5; TRBD1 matches 9 bases. This CDR3 contains 14 residues. Per germline, CDR1 SQVTM and CDR2 ANQGSEA. V shed 6 bases and J 5 bases; nucleotides not matched to a gene: 10. CDR3 sequence reads: CSVVRDRAGETQYF. The CDR3 nucleotides read TGCAGCGTCGTCAGGGACAGGGCGGGGGAGACCCAGTACTTC.

The rearrangement uses TRBV6-1 and TRBJ1-6; TRBD1 aligns across 7 bases. V lost 1 base and J lost 5; bases outside the gene matches: 2. CDR1 is MNHNS and CDR2 is SASEGT in the germline V gene. The CDR3 covers 15 residues. The CDR3 DNA follows: TGTGCCAGCAGTGAAGAGACAGGGAATAATTCACCCCTCCACTTT. Amino acid sequence: CASSEETGNNSPLHF.

In DNA form, the CDR3 reads TGCGCCAGCACCTCAGGGACAGCTGGCTACACCTTC. This sequence encodes CASTSGTAGYTF. The J gene is TRBJ1-2, the V gene TRBV5-1; the match to TRBD1 covers 7 bases. The CDR3 is 12 residues long. Germline V gene lookup returns CDR1 SGHRS and CDR2 YFSETQ. V was clipped by 6 bases and J by 7 bases; unmatched bases: 6. The full variable domain, with the rest looked up from reference TRBV5-1 and TRBJ1-2, is KAGVTQTPRYLIKTRGQQVTLSCSPISGHRSVSWYQQTPGQGLQFLFEYFSETQRNKGNFPGRFSGRQFSNSRSEMNVSTLELGDSALYLCASTSGTAGYTFGSGTRLTVV.

The chain is built from TRBV5-1 and TRBJ2-7; D unresolved. This CDR3 is 13 amino acids long. Germline V gene data show CDR1 as SGHRS and CDR2 as YFSETQ. V dropped 5 bases and J dropped 0 bases, with 9 bases sitting between them. CDR3 nucleotide sequence: TGCGCCAGCAGGATCGGCGGCTCCTACGAGCAGTACTTC. Its protein is CASRIGGSYEQYF.

The V and J genes are TRBV19 and TRBJ1-5, with unresolved D. The CDR3 totals 17 residues. Germline V lookup: CDR1 LNHDA, CDR2 SQIVND (reference sequence). V lost 1 base and J 2 bases, leaving 15 bases between the germline ends. The CDR3 sequence is CASSIAHARVGNQPQHF. The DNA for the CDR3 is TGTGCCAGTAGTATAGCGCACGCCCGGGTAGGCAATCAGCCCCAGCATTTT.

This rearrangement joins TRBV7-3 to TRBJ1-1, with a weak D call TRBD1 (6 bases). CDR1 and CDR2 from the germline V gene are SGHTA and FQGTGA. This CDR3 has 14 residues. The germline V and J ends were trimmed by 4 bases and 0 bases, with 9 bases remaining between them. CDR3 nucleotides: TGTGCCAGCAGCTCCTCAGGGGTGAACACTGAAGCTTTCTTT. This gives the protein CASSSSGVNTEAFF.

The chain employs TRBV4-1 and TRBJ1-5, with TRBD1 identical over 7 bases. The CDR3 covers 14 residues. In germline, CDR1 is MGHRA, CDR2 YSYEKL. J lost 7 bases, V lost 4 bases, and 7 bases had no gene match. CDR3 sequence reads: CASSRGQSNQPQHF. CDR3 nucleotides: TGCGCCAGCAGCCGGGGACAGTCAAACCAGCCCCAGCATTTT.

V usage is TRBV6-4 and J usage is TRBJ1-1; 7 nucleotides align to TRBD1. This CDR3 spans 12 amino acids. Germline loops: CDR1 MRHNA, CDR2 SNTAGT. V dropped 8 bases and J dropped 9; count of bases not matched to a gene: 9. Written as DNA, the CDR3 is TGTGCCAGCCATTTAGGGGACAGAAAAGCTTTCTTT. Its translation: CASHLGDRKAFF.

This chain connects TRBV9 to TRBJ2-5; 7 nucleotides align to TRBD2. CDR3 length equals 14 residues. With V trimmed by 1 base and J by 5 bases, 5 bases remained unmatched. Looked up from germline, CDR1 is SGDLS and CDR2 is YYNGEE. CDR3 region: CASSVWASGETQYF. The CDR3 DNA follows: TGTGCCAGCAGCGTATGGGCTAGCGGCGAGACCCAGTACTTC.

A note on this clone: This likely comes from a read error, as the CDR3 has no conserved phenylalanine or tryptophan at its end. Because the CDR3's place on the DNA is in doubt, the DNA is left out and the CDR3 is given as listed by TCRdb. V usage is TRBV18 and J usage is TRBJ1-6; the table's D gene call, TRBD1, was not cross checked with the DNA. The CDR3 spans 11 amino acids, including both terminal residues. Germline V gene sequence: CDR1 KGHSH, CDR2 LQKENI. CDR3 region: CASSSTGPAVL.

CDR3 protein: CASSDSPGQGTDTQYF. In DNA form, the CDR3 reads TGTGCCAGCAGTGACTCCCCGGGACAGGGGACAGATACGCAGTATTTT. The genes are TRBV6-4 and TRBJ2-3, with 10 positions matching TRBD1. This CDR3 is built from 16 residues. In germline, CDR1 is MRHNA, CDR2 SNTAGT. V dropped 0 bases and J dropped 3; count of bases not matched to a gene: 3.

The rearrangement joins TRBV27 to TRBJ2-7; 7 bases are shared with TRBD2. The CDR3 runs to 15 residues. Germline V gene lookup returns CDR1 MNHEY and CDR2 SMNVEV (reference sequence). Trimming took 2 bases from V and 3 from J; bases not matched to a gene: 7. CDR3 region: CASSLKGSGGYEQYF. CDR3 DNA: TGTGCCAGCAGTTTAAAGGGGTCGGGGGGCTACGAGCAGTACTTC.